The clone carrying this T cell receptor (beta chain) was counted ten times or more. The sample is drawn from a study of naive and memory T cell subsets. The SP2 primer and nested alpha and beta constant region primers amplified ligated cDNA in four rounds. For blood and skin samples, reverse transcription used TCR alpha and beta constant primers. TCRdb re-derived calls from the 5' RACE reads in MiXCR, one entry per CDR3 protein. This table has around 56,000 distinct CDR3 sequences, about 8.3% appearing once. V was shortened by 5 bases and J by 4 bases, with 12 bases between the two germline ends. The CDR3 extends over 14 amino acids. Germline CDR1 reads MNHEY; CDR2 reads SVGAGI. An oligonucleotide containing a UMI was ligated to the 3' end of TCR cDNA. Whole blood, about 2.5 ml, came from adult healthy volunteers. Input was about 1 to 1000 ng of DNase-treated total RNA without cell sorting.

The V call is TRBV6-5, the J call TRBJ1-5; D is ambiguous. This clonotype was sampled from a female donor in good health. The CDR3 region is CASSPRSPNQPQHF. The CDR3, as DNA: TGTGCCAGCAGTCCCCGCTCCCCAAATCAGCCCCAGCATTTT.